These 16 T cell receptor beta chains share one sample of origin, sequenced in a study of radiation and T cells in renal cell carcinoma (dated by TCRdb to about 2020). The sample's time point label is to be understood as: blood 4 weeks post-SBRT, at nephrectomy. The treatment or condition label, read with the paper, signifies: 15 Gy SBRT to primary tumor, nephrectomy 4 weeks later. The library was obtained by the immunoSEQ multiplex PCR assay. TCRdb retrieved this table from immuneACCESS and kept in-frame rearrangements only. Not all clones are present; in checked studies, unresolved V genes account for under half, and no reason is known for the remainder. The sample has around 180,000 clones on record, about 85% of them singletons. The ten largest make up around 11% of the sample. Material: blood, obtained from a patient whose treatment included radiotherapy and nephrectomy. Receptors were obtained from a woman aged 45-65 years with renal cell carcinoma.

For this clone: Other DNA sequences of this sample code for an identical CDR3. The V gene is TRBV9, the J gene TRBJ1-5; TRBD1 matches 7 bases. Germline V gene data show CDR1 as SGDLS and CDR2 as YYNGEE. The CDR3 is made up of 16 amino acids. The V segment lost 0 bases and the J segment 0 bases; nucleotides outside the gene matches: 3. In DNA, the CDR3 is TGTGCCAGCAGCGTAGGGACAGGTGATAGCAATCAGCCCCAGCATTTT. This gives the protein CASSVGTGDSNQPQHF.

J is TRBJ1-1 and V is TRBV19, with D tentatively TRBD1 (6 bases). This CDR3 spans 13 amino acids. In germline, CDR1 is LNHDA, CDR2 SQIVND (reference sequence). Trimming took 5 bases from V and 8 from J, leaving 15 bases between them. The CDR3, as DNA: TGTGCCAGTAGTGTAGTAACCGGGACAGAAGCTTTCTTT. Protein sequence: CASSVVTGTEAFF.

As DNA, the CDR3 is TGTGCCAGTAGTGATACCGGGACACTTAACACTGAAGCTTTCTTT. Protein sequence: CASSDTGTLNTEAFF. The chain is built from TRBV19 and TRBJ1-1, with D possibly being TRBD1 (6 bases). Deletions cut 5 bases from V and 2 bases from J, with 15 bases between. Germline V gives CDR1 LNHDA, CDR2 SQIVND (reference sequence). This CDR3 region has 15 residues.

About this clone: Other nucleotide sequences from this sample produce the same CDR3. The chain combines TRBV11-3 with TRBJ2-3, with TRBD1 matching over 7 bases. Germline V gene sequence: CDR1 SGHNT, CDR2 YENEEA. The CDR3 has 14 amino acids. Germline trimming cut 4 bases from V and 6 bases from J; bases unmatched to any gene: 7. As DNA, the CDR3 is TGTGCCAGCAGCTCACGGACAGGTGCGGATACGCAGTATTTT. Amino acid sequence: CASSSRTGADTQYF.

V and J are TRBV7-2 and TRBJ2-7; D uncertain. CDR3 length: 12 amino acids. Trimming left V 5 bases short and J 0 bases short, with 5 bases between. Per germline, CDR1 SGHTA and CDR2 FQGNSA. Here the CDR3 DNA reads TGTGCCAGCAGCGTGAGCTCCTACGAGCAGTACTTC. Protein sequence: CASSVSSYEQYF.

V gene TRBV10-3 combines with J gene TRBJ2-5, with D maybe TRBD1 (6 bases). V dropped 3 bases and J dropped 5 bases, with 10 bases sitting between them. This CDR3 contains 13 residues. The germline V gene encodes CDR1 ENHRY and CDR2 SYGVKD. CDR3 sequence (DNA): TGTGCCATCAGTGAACAGGGATACGAGACCCAGTACTTC. This encodes CAISEQGYETQYF.

The chain joins TRBV2 to TRBJ1-2; D gene unclear. This CDR3 contains 16 residues. Trimming removed 6 bases from V and 0 bases from J, with 17 bases in between. Per the germline V gene, CDR1 is SNHLY and CDR2 is FYNNEI. The CDR3 DNA reads TGTGCCAGCAGCCGAGAGGTGGGTCAAGCTAACTATGGCTACACCTTC. Its protein product is CASSREVGQANYGYTF.

The gene calls are TRBV5-4 and TRBJ2-7; TRBD2 is a possible D gene (6 bases). The CDR3 runs 15 residues. Looked up from germline, CDR1 is SGHNT and CDR2 is YYREEE (reference sequence). V lost 4 bases, J lost 8 bases, and 22 bases lay in between. CDR3 in amino acids: CASSVLGDSISKQYF. The CDR3 DNA is TGTGCCAGCAGCGTACTGGGGGACTCCATCAGCAAGCAGTACTTC.

The J gene is TRBJ2-1, the V gene TRBV7-2; 8 bases are a match to TRBD2. Germline CDR1 is SGHTA and CDR2 is FQGNSA. This CDR3 region has 16 residues. V dropped 1 base and J dropped 4; count of bases not matched to a gene: 6. The CDR3 region has the DNA TGTGCCAGCAGCTTAGATCCGGGGGGGCCGTACAATGAGCAGTTCTTC. This encodes CASSLDPGGPYNEQFF.

On this clone: Additional DNA sequences in this sample encode the identical CDR3. The V call is TRBV6-6, the J call TRBJ2-7; no clear D. The CDR3 totals 13 residues. CDR1 is MNHNY and CDR2 is SVGAGI in the germline V gene (reference sequence). V lost 0 bases to trimming and J lost 1 base, with 4 bases between them. CDR3 loop: CASSYSVSYEQYF. The CDR3 DNA is TGTGCCAGCAGTTACTCAGTTTCCTACGAGCAGTACTTC.

This chain connects TRBV29-1 to TRBJ2-7; 8 nucleotides match TRBD1. V shed 5 bases, J shed 0 bases, and the junction held 3 bases outside the gene matches. CDR3 length equals 13 residues. Germline V gene lookup returns CDR1 SQVTM and CDR2 ANQGSEA. CDR3 in DNA: TGCAGCGTTTCGGACAGGGCCTCCTACGAGCAGTACTTC. It codes for CSVSDRASYEQYF.

The V gene is TRBV6-5, the J gene TRBJ2-5, with 7 bases matching TRBD1. CDR1 is MNHEY, CDR2 SVGAGI, per germline. Trimming at V came to 2 bases and at J to 3 bases, leaving 3 bases not matched to a gene. The CDR3 loop spans 14 amino acids. The CDR3 spells CASSYDRVKETQYF. As DNA, the CDR3 is TGTGCCAGCAGTTACGACAGGGTGAAAGAGACCCAGTACTTC.

This chain connects TRBV5-1 to TRBJ1-1; D ambiguous. Germline V gene data show CDR1 as SGHRS and CDR2 as YFSETQ. Trimming took off 6 bases at V and 1 base at J, with 13 bases between the two ends. This CDR3 region has 14 residues. CDR3: CASTRGVENTEAFF. In DNA, the CDR3 is TGCGCCAGCACCCGTGGGGTCGAGAACACTGAAGCTTTCTTT.

J is TRBJ1-3 and V is TRBV7-9, with 7 bases that match TRBD1. Unmatched junction bases numbered 12, after V lost 6 bases and J lost 4 bases. The CDR3 runs 16 residues. Looked up from germline, CDR1 is SEHNR and CDR2 is FQNEAQ (reference sequence). The CDR3 region has the DNA TGTGCCAGCAGATATCCCAGGGGGTCCGAAGGAAACACCATATATTTT. Translating it yields CASRYPRGSEGNTIYF.

This clone appeared a few times. This sequence joins TRBV19 and TRBJ2-3; TRBD2 matches at 7 bases. The germline V gene encodes CDR1 LNHDA and CDR2 SQIVND (reference sequence). CDR3 size: 17 residues. The J segment lost 0 bases and the V segment lost 6 bases, leaving 12 bases of the junction unmatched. CDR3 nucleotides: TGTGCCAGTAGCCCTCCAGCGGGGCCGGAGAGCACAGATACGCAGTATTTT. It translates to CASSPPAGPESTDTQYF.

J is TRBJ1-1 and V is TRBV7-8; D gene uncertain. This CDR3 spans 15 amino acids. The germline V and J ends were trimmed by 1 base and 2 bases, with 11 bases remaining between them. In germline, CDR1 is SGHVS, CDR2 FQNEAQ. The CDR3 region has the DNA TGTGCCAGCAGCTTAGAGCGTGTGGGTAACACTGAAGCTTTCTTT. It translates to CASSLERVGNTEAFF.